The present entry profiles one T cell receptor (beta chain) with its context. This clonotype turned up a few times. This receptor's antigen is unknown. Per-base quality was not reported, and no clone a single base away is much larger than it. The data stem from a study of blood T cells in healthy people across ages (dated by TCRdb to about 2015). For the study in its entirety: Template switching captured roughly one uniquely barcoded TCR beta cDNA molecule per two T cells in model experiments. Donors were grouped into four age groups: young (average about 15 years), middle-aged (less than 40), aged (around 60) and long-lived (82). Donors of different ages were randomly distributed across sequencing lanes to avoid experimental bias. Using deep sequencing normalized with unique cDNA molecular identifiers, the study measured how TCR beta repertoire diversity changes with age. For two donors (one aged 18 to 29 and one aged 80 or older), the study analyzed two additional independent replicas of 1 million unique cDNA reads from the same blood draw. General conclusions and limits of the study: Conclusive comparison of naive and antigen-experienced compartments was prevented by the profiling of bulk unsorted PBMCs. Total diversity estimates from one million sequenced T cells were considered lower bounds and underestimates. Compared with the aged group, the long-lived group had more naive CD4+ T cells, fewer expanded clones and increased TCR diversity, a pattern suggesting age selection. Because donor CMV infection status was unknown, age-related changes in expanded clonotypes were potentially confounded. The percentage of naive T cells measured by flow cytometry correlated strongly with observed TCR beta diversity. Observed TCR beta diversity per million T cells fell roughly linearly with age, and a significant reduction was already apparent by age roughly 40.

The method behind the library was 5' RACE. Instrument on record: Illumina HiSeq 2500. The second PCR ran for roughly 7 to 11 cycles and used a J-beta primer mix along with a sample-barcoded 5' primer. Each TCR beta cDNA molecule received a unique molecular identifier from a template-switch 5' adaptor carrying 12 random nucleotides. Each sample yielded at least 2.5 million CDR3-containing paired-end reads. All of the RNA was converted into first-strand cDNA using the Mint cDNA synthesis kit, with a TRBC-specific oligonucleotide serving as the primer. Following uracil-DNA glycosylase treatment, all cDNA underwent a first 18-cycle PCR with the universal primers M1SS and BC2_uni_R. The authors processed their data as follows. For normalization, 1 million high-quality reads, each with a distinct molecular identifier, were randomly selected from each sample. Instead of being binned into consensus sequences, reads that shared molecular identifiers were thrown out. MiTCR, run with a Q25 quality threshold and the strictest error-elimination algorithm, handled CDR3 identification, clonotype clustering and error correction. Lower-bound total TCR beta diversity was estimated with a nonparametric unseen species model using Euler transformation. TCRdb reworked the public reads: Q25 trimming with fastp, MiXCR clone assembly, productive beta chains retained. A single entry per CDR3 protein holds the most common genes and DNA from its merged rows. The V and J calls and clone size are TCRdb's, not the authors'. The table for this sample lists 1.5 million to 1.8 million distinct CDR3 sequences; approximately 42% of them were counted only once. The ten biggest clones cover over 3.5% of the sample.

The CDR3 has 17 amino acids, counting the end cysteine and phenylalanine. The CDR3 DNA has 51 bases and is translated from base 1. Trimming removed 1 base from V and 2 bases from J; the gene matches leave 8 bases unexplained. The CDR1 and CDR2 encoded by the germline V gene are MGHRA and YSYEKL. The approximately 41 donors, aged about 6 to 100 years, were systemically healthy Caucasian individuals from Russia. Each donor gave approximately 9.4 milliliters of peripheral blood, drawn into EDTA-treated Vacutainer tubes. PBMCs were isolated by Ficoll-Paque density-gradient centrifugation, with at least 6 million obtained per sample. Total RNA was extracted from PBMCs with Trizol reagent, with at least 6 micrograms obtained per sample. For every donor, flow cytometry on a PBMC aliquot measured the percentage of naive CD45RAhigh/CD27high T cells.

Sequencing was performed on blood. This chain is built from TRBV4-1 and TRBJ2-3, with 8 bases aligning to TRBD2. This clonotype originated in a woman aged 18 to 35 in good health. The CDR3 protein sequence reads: CASSQGSGLAYTDTQYF. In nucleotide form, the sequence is TGCGCCAGCAGCCAAGGCTCCGGACTAGCCTACACAGATACGCAGTATTTT.